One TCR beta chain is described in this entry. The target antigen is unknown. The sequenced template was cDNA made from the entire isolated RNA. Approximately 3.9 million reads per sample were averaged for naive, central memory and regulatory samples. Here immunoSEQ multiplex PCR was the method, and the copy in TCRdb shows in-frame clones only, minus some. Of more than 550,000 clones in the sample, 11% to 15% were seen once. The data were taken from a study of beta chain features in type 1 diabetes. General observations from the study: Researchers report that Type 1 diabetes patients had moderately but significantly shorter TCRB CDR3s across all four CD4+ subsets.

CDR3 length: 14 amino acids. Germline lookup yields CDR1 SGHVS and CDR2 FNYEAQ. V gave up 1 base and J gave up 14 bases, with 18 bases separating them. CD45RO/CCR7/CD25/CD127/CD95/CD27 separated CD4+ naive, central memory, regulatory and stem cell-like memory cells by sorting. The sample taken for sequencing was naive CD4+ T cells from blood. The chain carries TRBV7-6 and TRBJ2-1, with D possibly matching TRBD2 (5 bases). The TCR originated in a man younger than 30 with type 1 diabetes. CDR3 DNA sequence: TGTGCCAGCAGCTTAGGAGCGGCAGCGGATAGGGAGTTCTTC. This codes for CASSLGAAADREFF.